The following is a TCR beta chain sequence with its context. Its antigen remains unidentified. This sample is part of a study of T cell responses to AZD1222 COVID-19 vaccine. General study results and limits: Repertoire sampling happened only post peak T cell response. Spike was spanned by vaccine-associated CD4 TCRs, with dominance at 160-218 and 743-854.

Between the trimmed V and J ends, which lost 1 base and 0 bases, there was a span of 6 bases. The CDR3 contains 13 residues. CDR1 is GTSNPN and CDR2 is SVGIG in the germline V gene (reference sequence). TCRdb's copy holds only in-frame clones and misses some; the assay was immunoSEQ multiplex PCR. The table includes 100,000 or so clones, 85% to 90% detected once. The source of this sequence is an adult in good health. V usage is TRBV30 and J usage is TRBJ1-1; D possibly corresponds to TRBD1 (5 bases). Sample: peripheral blood, taken on day 0 of AZD1222 vaccination. CDR3 protein: CAWSEGLNTEAFF. The DNA for the CDR3 is TGTGCCTGGAGTGAGGGGCTGAACACTGAAGCTTTCTTT.